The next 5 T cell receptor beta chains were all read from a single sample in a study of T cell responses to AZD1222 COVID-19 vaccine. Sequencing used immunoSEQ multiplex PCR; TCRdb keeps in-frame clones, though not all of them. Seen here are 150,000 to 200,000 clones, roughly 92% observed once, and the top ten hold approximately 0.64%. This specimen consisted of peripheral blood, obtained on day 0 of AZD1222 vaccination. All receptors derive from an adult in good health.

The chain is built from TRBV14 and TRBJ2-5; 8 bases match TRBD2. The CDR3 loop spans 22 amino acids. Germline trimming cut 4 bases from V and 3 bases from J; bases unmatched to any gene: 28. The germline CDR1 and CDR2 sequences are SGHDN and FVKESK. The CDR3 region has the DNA TGTGCCAGCAGCCCACGTCCAGGGAAGAGAAAATTCGGGGAAGCGGGAGAAGAGACCCAGTACTTC. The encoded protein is CASSPRPGKRKFGEAGEETQYF.

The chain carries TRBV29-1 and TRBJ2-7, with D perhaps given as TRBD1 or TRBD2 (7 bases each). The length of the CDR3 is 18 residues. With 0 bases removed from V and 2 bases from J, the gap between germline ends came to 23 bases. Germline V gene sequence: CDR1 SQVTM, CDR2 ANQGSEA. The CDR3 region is CSVEDHRVGRDRTYEQYF. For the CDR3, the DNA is TGCAGCGTTGAAGATCATAGAGTAGGGAGGGACAGAACCTACGAGCAGTACTTC.

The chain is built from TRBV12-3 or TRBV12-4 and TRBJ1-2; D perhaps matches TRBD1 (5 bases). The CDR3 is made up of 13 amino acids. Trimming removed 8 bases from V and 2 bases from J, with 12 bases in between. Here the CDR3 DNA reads TGTGCCAGCTCTACGGGACCAAACTATGGCTACACCTTC. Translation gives CASSTGPNYGYTF.

CDR3 loop: CAISVNRGRGEQYF. The CDR3 coding sequence is TGTGCCATCAGTGTGAACAGGGGGCGCGGCGAGCAGTACTTC. The chain has TRBV10-3 and TRBJ2-7, with 9 bases matching TRBD1. Trimming at V came to 4 bases and at J to 6 bases, leaving 7 bases not matched to a gene. Germline values: CDR1 ENHRY, CDR2 SYGVKD. This CDR3 is built from 14 residues.

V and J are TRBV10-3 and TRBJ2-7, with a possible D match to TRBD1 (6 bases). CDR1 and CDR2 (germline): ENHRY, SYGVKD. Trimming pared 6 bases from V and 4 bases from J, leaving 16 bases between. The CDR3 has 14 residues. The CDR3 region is CAISPWAGEYEQYF. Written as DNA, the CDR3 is TGTGCCATCAGCCCTTGGGCAGGGGAGTACGAGCAGTACTTC.